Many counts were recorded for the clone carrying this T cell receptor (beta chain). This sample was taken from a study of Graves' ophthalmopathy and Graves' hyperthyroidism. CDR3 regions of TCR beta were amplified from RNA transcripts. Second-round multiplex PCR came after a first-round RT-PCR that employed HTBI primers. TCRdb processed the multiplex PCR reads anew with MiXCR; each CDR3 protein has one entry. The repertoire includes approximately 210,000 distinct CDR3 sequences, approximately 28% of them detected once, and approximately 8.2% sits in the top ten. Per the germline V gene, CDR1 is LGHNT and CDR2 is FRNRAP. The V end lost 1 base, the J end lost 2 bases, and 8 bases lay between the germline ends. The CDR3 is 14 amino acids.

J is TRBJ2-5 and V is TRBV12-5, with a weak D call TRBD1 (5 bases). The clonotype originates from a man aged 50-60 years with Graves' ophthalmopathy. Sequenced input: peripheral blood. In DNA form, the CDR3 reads TGTGCTAGTGGTTTGGGGACAAGTCAAGAGACCCAGTACTTC. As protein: CASGLGTSQETQYF. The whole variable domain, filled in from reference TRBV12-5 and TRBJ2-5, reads DARVTQTPRHKVTEMGQEVTMRCQPILGHNTVFWYRQTMMQGLELLAYFRNRAPLDDSGMPKDRFSAEMPDATLATLKIQPSEPRDSAVYFCASGLGTSQETQYFGPGTRLLVL.